The 13 T cell receptor beta chains given below trace back to one sample, sequenced in a study of shared clonotypes between healthy human individuals. Selected positively for CCR7 and CD45RO-negative, naive CD8 cells excluded terminally differentiated effector memory CD45RA+ cells. Generated by immunoSEQ multiplex PCR, the TCRdb table keeps only in-frame clones and is missing some. The data hold about 1.9 million clones, with 93% observed a single time. The sequencing input was naive CD8+ T cells from PBMCs. These receptors were taken from a man between 18 and 29 years old in good health. Some clones in this sample may be carry-over from other donors' samples.

The rearrangement links TRBV11-2 to TRBJ2-7; the D is unclear. This CDR3 is 13 amino acids long. Germline assignment: CDR1 SGHAT and CDR2 FQNNGV. V shed 5 bases and J shed 3 bases, with 11 bases lying between them. The CDR3 loop reads CASSPGRNYEQYF. DNA for the CDR3: TGTGCCAGCAGCCCAGGACGGAACTACGAGCAGTACTTC.

This clone was detected only once. V usage is TRBV11-2 and J usage is TRBJ1-2; 9 nucleotides align to TRBD1. The CDR3 runs 16 residues. V was clipped by 4 bases and J by 1 base; unmatched bases: 7. Germline lookup yields CDR1 SGHAT and CDR2 FQNNGV. CDR3 sequence reads: CASSSGTGLGNYGYTF. For the CDR3, the DNA is TGTGCCAGCAGCTCCGGGACAGGGCTCGGTAACTATGGCTACACCTTC. Complete variable domain (other parts from reference TRBV11-2 and TRBJ1-2): EAGVAQSPRYKIIEKRQSVAFWCNPISGHATLYWYQQILGQGPKLLIQFQNNGVVDDSQLPKDRFSAERLKGVDSTLKIQPAKLEDSAVYLCASSSGTGLGNYGYTFGSGTRLTVV.

The V call is TRBV5-1, the J call TRBJ2-1; 8 bases are a match to TRBD2. The CDR3 totals 15 residues. The trim removed 2 bases at V and 7 bases at J, leaving 8 bases unmatched. CDR1 is SGHRS and CDR2 is YFSETQ in the germline V gene. CDR3 in amino acids: CASSFKSGGLNEQFF. CDR3 in DNA: TGCGCCAGCAGCTTTAAAAGCGGGGGCCTTAATGAGCAGTTCTTC. The full variable domain, in which reference TRBV5-1 and TRBJ2-1 provide the parts outside the CDR3, is KAGVTQTPRYLIKTRGQQVTLSCSPISGHRSVSWYQQTPGQGLQFLFEYFSETQRNKGNFPGRFSGRQFSNSRSEMNVSTLELGDSALYLCASSFKSGGLNEQFFGPGTRLTVL.

The genes are TRBV19 and TRBJ2-7; a weak D match, TRBD2 (6 bases). Germline assignment: CDR1 LNHDA and CDR2 SQIVND (reference sequence). The V end lost 5 bases, the J end lost 3 bases, and 14 bases lay between the germline ends. The length of the CDR3 is 14 residues. The CDR3 DNA is TGTGCCAGTAGTCCCCGGGCGGGGCTCTACGAGCAGTACTTC. It codes for CASSPRAGLYEQYF.

The gene calls are TRBV5-6 and TRBJ1-2; D remains ambiguous. The CDR3 consists of 14 residues. V lost 1 base and J lost 6, with 13 bases in between. Per the germline V gene, CDR1 is SGHDT and CDR2 is YYEEEE. Written as DNA, the CDR3 is TGTGCCAGCAGCTTGCATCCCGGTCCGGATGGCTACACCTTC. Its protein is CASSLHPGPDGYTF.

V gene TRBV10-3 combines with J gene TRBJ2-7; 7 nucleotides align to TRBD1. CDR3 size: 15 residues. J lost 3 bases, V lost 0 bases, and 5 bases had no gene match. Per germline, CDR1 ENHRY and CDR2 SYGVKD. The CDR3 DNA sequence: TGTGCCATCAGTGAGTCGAAGACAGGGAGCTACGAGCAGTACTTC. Encoded protein: CAISESKTGSYEQYF.

The chain couples TRBV7-9 to TRBJ2-3; TRBD1 matches 11 bases. The junction had 9 bases not matched to a gene; V was cut back by 5 bases and J by 2 bases. This CDR3 has 17 amino acids. Germline V gene sequence: CDR1 SEHNR, CDR2 FQNEAQ (reference sequence). CDR3 residues: CASSQRTGGAYTDTQYF. The CDR3, as DNA: TGTGCCAGCAGCCAACGGACAGGGGGCGCCTACACAGATACGCAGTATTTT.

On this clone itself: Other nucleotide sequences from this sample produce the same CDR3. The chain carries TRBV19 and TRBJ1-1; TRBD1 might be the D (5 bases). Germline values: CDR1 LNHDA, CDR2 SQIVND (reference sequence). The ends were cut back, 1 base at V and 5 bases at J, with 11 bases in the middle. This CDR3 comprises 14 residues. CDR3 loop: CASSIGSGRTEAFF. DNA of the CDR3: TGTGCCAGTAGTATAGGGTCAGGGAGGACTGAAGCTTTCTTT.

This chain joins TRBV28 and TRBJ2-7; no definite D call. Germline V gives CDR1 MDHEN, CDR2 SYDVKM. The CDR3 has 14 residues. With 6 bases removed from V and 0 bases from J, the gap between germline ends came to 12 bases. The CDR3 coding sequence is TGTGCCAGCAGCACAACAGTGAGCTCCTACGAGCAGTACTTC. Residues: CASSTTVSSYEQYF.

The J gene is TRBJ1-2, the V gene TRBV11-2; perhaps TRBD1 as D (6 bases). V was shortened by 0 bases and J by 9 bases, with 20 bases between the two germline ends. Germline-derived CDR1 and CDR2 are SGHAT and FQNNGV. This CDR3 spans 16 amino acids. CDR3 coding DNA: TGTGCCAGCAGCTTAGATTCCAGGGGCTCCTTCGCGAGCTACACCTTC. It is translated as CASSLDSRGSFASYTF.

The chain has TRBV4-1 and TRBJ1-5; D is uncertain. CDR1 and CDR2 (germline): MGHRA, YSYEKL. The CDR3 is made up of 16 amino acids. V lost 0 bases and J 3 bases, leaving 12 bases between the germline ends. CDR3 DNA: TGCGCCAGCAGCCAAGATGTCATTCAGATCAATCAGCCCCAGCATTTT. Its translation: CASSQDVIQINQPQHF.

Regarding this clone: The same CDR3 arises from other DNA sequences in this sample as well. The chain carries TRBV10-3 and TRBJ1-2; possibly TRBD1 for D (5 bases). The CDR3 runs to 13 residues. Germline V gene lookup returns CDR1 ENHRY and CDR2 SYGVKD. Between the trimmed V and J ends, which lost 3 bases and 7 bases, there was a span of 12 bases. The CDR3 region has the DNA TGTGCCATCAGTGACGGGGGTTTGGGTGGCTACACCTTC. It translates to CAISDGGLGGYTF.

The rearrangement links TRBV15 to TRBJ1-1; 7 positions match TRBD1. The junction had 5 bases not matched to a gene; V was cut back by 8 bases and J by 8 bases. CDR1 is LNHNV and CDR2 is YYDKDF in the germline V gene (reference sequence). The CDR3 sequence is 11 residues long. The CDR3 DNA reads as TGTGCCACCGGAGACAGGGTAGAAGCTTTCTTT. The encoded protein is CATGDRVEAFF.